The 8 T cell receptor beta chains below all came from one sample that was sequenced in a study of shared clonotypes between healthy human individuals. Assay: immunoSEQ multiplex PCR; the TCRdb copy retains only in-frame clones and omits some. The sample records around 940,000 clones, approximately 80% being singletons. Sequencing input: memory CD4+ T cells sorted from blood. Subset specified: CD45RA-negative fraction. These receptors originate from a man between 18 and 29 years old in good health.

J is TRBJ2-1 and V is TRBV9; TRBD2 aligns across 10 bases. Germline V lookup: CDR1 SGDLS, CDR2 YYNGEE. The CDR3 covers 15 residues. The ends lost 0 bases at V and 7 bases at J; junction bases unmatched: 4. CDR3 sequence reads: CASSVGSGRLNEQFF. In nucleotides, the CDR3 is TGTGCCAGCAGCGTAGGTAGCGGGAGGTTAAATGAGCAGTTCTTC.

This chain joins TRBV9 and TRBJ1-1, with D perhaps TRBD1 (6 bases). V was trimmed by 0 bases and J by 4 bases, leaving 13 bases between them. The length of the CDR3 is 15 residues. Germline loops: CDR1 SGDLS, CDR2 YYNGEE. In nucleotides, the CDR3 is TGTGCCAGCAGCGTAGGACCAGGGGCGGGCACTGAAGCTTTCTTT. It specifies CASSVGPGAGTEAFF.

The CDR3 sequence is CASSSGLATFSSSYNEQFF. Written as DNA, the CDR3 is TGTGCCAGCAGTTCGGGACTAGCGACCTTCTCTAGCTCCTACAATGAGCAGTTCTTC. The chain joins TRBV5-6 to TRBJ2-1, with 10 bases aligning to TRBD2. This CDR3 spans 19 amino acids. CDR1 is SGHDT and CDR2 is YYEEEE in the germline V gene. J was trimmed by 0 bases and V by 5 bases; bases with no gene match: 14.

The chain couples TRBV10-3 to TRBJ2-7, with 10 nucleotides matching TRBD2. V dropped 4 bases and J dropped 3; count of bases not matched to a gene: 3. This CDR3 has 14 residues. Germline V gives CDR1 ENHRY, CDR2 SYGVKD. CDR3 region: CAISGQREGYEQYF. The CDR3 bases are TGTGCCATCAGTGGCCAGCGGGAGGGCTACGAGCAGTACTTC.

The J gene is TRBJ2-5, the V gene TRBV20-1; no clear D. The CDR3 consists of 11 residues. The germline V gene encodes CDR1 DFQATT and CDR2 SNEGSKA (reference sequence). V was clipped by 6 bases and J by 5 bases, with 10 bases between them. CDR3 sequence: CSAKRSETQYF. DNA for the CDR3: TGCAGTGCGAAGAGGAGCGAGACCCAGTACTTC.

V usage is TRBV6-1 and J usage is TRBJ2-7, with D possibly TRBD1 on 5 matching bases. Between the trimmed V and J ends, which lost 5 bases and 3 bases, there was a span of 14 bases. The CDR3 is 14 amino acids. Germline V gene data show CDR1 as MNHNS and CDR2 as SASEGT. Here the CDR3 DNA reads TGTGCCAGCAGTAAAAGAGACAGCCTCTACGAGCAGTACTTC. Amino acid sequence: CASSKRDSLYEQYF.

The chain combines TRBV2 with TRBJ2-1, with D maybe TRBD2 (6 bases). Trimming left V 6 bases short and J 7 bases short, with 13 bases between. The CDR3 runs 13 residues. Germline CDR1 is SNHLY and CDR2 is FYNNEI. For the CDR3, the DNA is TGTGCCAGCAGCCTGGCTAGCGTAAATGAGCAGTTCTTC. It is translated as CASSLASVNEQFF.

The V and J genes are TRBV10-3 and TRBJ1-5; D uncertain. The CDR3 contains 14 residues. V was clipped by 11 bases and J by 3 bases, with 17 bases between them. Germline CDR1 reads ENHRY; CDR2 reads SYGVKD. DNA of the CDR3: TGTGCCGCCAACGGAGGGCAGTCCAATCAGCCCCAGCATTTT. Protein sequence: CAANGGQSNQPQHF.